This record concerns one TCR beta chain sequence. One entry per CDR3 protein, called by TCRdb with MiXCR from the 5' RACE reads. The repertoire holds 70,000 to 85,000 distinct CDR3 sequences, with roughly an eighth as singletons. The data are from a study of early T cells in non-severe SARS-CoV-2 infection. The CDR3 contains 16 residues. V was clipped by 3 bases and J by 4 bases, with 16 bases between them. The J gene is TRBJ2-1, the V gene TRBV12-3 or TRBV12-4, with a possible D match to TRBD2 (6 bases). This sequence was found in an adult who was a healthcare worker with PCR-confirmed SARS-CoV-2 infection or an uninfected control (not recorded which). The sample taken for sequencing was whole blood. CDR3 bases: TGTGCCAGCAGTTTCCCCCTTCGGGAGACGTACAATGAGCAGTTCTTC. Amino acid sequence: CASSFPLRETYNEQFF.